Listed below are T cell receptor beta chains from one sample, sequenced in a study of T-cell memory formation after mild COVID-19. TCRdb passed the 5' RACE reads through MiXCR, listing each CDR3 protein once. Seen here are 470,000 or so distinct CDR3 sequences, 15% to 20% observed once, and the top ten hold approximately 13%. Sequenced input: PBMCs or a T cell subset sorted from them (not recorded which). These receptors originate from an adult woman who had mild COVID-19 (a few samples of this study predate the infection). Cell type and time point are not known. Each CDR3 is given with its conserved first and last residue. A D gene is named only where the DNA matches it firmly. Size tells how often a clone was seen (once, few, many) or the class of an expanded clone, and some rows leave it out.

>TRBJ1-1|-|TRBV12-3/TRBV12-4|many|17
CASKSYGLENMNTEAFF
TGTGCCAGCAAATCTTACGGACTCGAGAATATGAACACTGAAGCTTTCTTT
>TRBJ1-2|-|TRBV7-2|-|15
CASSSRGGANYGYTF
TGTGCCAGCAGCTCCCGGGGAGGGGCTAACTATGGCTACACCTTC
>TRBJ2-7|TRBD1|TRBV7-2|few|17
CASSPPTGMGLRGEQYF
TGTGCCAGCAGCCCACCGACAGGGATGGGCTTAAGGGGCGAGCAGTACTTC
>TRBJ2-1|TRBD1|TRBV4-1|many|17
CASSRTGQGSVNNEQFF
TGCGCCAGCAGCCGGACGGGACAGGGATCCGTCAACAATGAGCAGTTCTTC
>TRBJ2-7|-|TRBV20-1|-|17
CSARGVLRDGSSYEQYF
TGCAGTGCTCGAGGGGTATTGCGGGACGGAAGCTCCTACGAGCAGTACTTC
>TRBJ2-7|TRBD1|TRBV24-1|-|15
CATSDWTGYTYEQYF
TGTGCCACCAGTGATTGGACAGGTTACACCTACGAGCAGTACTTC
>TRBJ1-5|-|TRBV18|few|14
CASSPMGNNQPQHF
TGTGCCAGCTCACCAATGGGGAATAATCAGCCCCAGCATTTT
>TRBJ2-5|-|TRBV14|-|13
CASSSWGSETQYF
TGTGCCAGCAGCTCCTGGGGGTCAGAGACCCAGTACTTC
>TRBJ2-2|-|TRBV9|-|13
CASSPRPVGELFF
TGTGCCAGCAGCCCGCGTCCGGTCGGGGAGCTGTTTTTT
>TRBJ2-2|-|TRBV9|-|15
CASSVEAGGTGELFF
TGTGCCAGCAGCGTAGAGGCGGGTGGCACCGGGGAGCTGTTTTTT
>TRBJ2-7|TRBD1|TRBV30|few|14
CAWTRRGQGYEQYF
TGTGCCTGGACCCGCAGGGGGCAGGGGTACGAGCAGTACTTC
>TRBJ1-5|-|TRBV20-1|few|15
CSASRQTTVYQPQHF
TGCAGTGCTTCTCGACAAACGACAGTTTACCAGCCCCAGCATTTT
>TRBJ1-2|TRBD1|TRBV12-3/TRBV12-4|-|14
CASSYDRGVAGYTF
TGTGCCAGCAGCTACGACAGGGGGGTGGCTGGCTACACCTTC
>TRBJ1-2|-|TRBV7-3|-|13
CASSFSRESGYTF
TGTGCCAGCAGCTTTTCGCGAGAGAGTGGCTACACCTTC
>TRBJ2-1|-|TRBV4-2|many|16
CASSLTEEWGYNEQFF
TGTGCCAGCAGCCTCACCGAGGAGTGGGGCTACAATGAGCAGTTCTTC
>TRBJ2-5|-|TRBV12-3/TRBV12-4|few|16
CASSFGAAESLETQYF
TGTGCCAGCAGTTTTGGAGCCGCGGAGAGTCTGGAGACCCAGTACTTC
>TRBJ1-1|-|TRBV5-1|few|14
CASSEMALNTEAFF
TGCGCCAGCAGCGAGATGGCGTTGAACACTGAAGCTTTCTTT
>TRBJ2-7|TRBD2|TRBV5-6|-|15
CASSLLGGRGGEQYF
TGTGCCAGCAGCTTACTAGGCGGGAGGGGGGGCGAGCAGTACTTC
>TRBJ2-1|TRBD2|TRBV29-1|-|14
CSVDRLAESNEQFF
TGCAGCGTCGATAGGCTAGCGGAGTCCAATGAGCAGTTCTTC
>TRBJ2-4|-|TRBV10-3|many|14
CATRQDLAKNIQYF
TGTGCCACTAGACAGGATCTAGCCAAAAACATTCAGTACTTC
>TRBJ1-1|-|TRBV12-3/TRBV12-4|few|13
CATQLGQGTLAFF
TGTGCCACCCAGTTGGGGCAGGGGACCTTAGCTTTCTTT
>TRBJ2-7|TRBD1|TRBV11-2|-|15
CASSSLLGQSYEQYF
TGTGCCAGCAGCTCACTGCTGGGACAGTCCTACGAGCAGTACTTC
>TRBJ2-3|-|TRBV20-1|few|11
CSAQWGDTQYF
TGCAGTGCTCAGTGGGGAGATACGCAGTATTTT
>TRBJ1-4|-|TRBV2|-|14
CASSNRARSEKLFF
TGTGCCAGCAGTAACAGGGCGAGGAGTGAAAAACTGTTTTTT
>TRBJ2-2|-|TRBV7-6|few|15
CASSARQVNTGELFF
TGTGCCAGCAGCGCCCGACAGGTGAACACCGGGGAGCTGTTTTTT
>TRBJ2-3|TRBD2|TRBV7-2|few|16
CASSLATSGRADTQYF
TGTGCCAGCAGCTTAGCCACTAGCGGGAGAGCAGATACGCAGTATTTT
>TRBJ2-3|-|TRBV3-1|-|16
CASSQDGGSWDDTQYF
TGTGCCAGCAGCCAAGATGGGGGCTCCTGGGATGATACGCAGTATTTT
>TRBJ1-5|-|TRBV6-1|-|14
CASSGTMGWQPQHF
TGTGCCAGCAGTGGGACTATGGGTTGGCAGCCCCAGCATTTT
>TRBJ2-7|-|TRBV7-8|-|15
CASNPKRGASHEQYF
TGTGCCAGCAACCCCAAACGGGGGGCTTCCCACGAGCAGTACTTC
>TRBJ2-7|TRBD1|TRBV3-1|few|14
CASSPGTGSGEQYF
TGTGCCAGCAGCCCCGGGACAGGGTCAGGCGAGCAGTACTTC
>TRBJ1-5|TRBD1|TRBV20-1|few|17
CSARVWQGGSGNQPQHF
TGCAGTGCTAGAGTCTGGCAGGGGGGTTCGGGCAATCAGCCCCAGCATTTT
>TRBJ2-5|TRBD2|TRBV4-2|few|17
CASSLSGTSGAPGTQYF
TGTGCCAGCAGCCTATCCGGGACTAGCGGGGCCCCCGGGACCCAGTACTTC
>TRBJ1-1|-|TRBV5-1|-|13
CASSPGPGTEAFF
TGCGCCAGCAGCCCAGGACCAGGCACTGAAGCTTTCTTT
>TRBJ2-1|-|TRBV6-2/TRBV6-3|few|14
CASSQMLASNEQFF
TGTGCCAGCAGTCAAATGCTAGCGAGCAATGAGCAGTTCTTC
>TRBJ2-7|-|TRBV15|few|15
CATSRDSASAYEQYF
TGTGCCACCAGCAGAGATTCGGCTAGCGCTTACGAGCAGTACTTC
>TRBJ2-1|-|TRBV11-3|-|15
CASSSIGQSLNEQFF
TGTGCCAGCAGCTCAATAGGACAGTCTTTGAATGAGCAGTTCTTC
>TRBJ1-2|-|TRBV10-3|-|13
CAITDPPQLGYTF
TGTGCCATCACCGATCCACCCCAGTTGGGCTACACCTTC
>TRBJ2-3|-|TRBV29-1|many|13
CSVRQGGTDTQYF
TGCAGCGTCCGGCAAGGGGGCACAGATACGCAGTATTTT
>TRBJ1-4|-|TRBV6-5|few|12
CASSYSNEKLFF
TGTGCCAGCAGTTACTCGAACGAAAAACTGTTTTTT
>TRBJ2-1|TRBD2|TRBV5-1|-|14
CASTASGGFNEQFF
TGCGCCAGCACCGCTAGCGGGGGGTTCAATGAGCAGTTCTTC
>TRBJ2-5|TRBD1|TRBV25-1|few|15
CASSDHRDSQETQYF
TGTGCCAGCAGTGACCACCGGGACAGCCAAGAGACCCAGTACTTC
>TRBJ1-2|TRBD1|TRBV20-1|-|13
CSAPDRGLRGYTF
TGCAGTGCTCCGGACAGGGGGCTTCGTGGCTACACCTTC
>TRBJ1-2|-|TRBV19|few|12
CASSPGPAGYTF
TGTGCCAGTAGTCCGGGACCCGCAGGCTACACCTTC
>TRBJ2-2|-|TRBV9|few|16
CASSVGQDENTGELFF
TGTGCCAGCAGCGTAGGGCAGGATGAGAACACCGGGGAGCTGTTTTTT
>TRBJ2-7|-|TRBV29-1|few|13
CSVELPGAYEQYF
TGCAGCGTTGAACTCCCGGGGGCCTACGAGCAGTACTTC
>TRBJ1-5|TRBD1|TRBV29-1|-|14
CSVGATGGASSQHF
TGCAGCGTTGGGGCCACAGGGGGGGCTTCGTCCCAGCATTTT
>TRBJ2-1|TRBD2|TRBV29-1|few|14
CSVVSGGQYNEQFF
TGCAGCGTCGTTAGCGGGGGCCAGTACAATGAGCAGTTCTTC
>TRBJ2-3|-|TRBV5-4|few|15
CASSLQGRGMDTQYF
TGTGCCAGCAGCTTGCAGGGACGGGGGATGGATACGCAGTATTTT
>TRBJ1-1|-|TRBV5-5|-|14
CASSLWGGGTEAFF
TGTGCCAGCAGCTTGTGGGGTGGAGGCACTGAAGCTTTCTTT
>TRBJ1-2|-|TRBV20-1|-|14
CSARGAGLHYGYTF
TGCAGTGCTAGAGGGGCAGGACTCCACTATGGCTACACCTTC
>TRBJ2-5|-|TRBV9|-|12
CASGGQGETQYF
TGTGCCAGCGGGGGGCAGGGGGAGACCCAGTACTTC
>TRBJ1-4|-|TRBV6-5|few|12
CASRGGREKLFF
TGTGCCAGCAGAGGTGGTAGAGAAAAACTGTTTTTT
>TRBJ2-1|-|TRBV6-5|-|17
CASSYRRTTSSYNEQFF
TGTGCCAGCAGTTACAGAAGGACAACGAGCTCCTACAATGAGCAGTTCTTC
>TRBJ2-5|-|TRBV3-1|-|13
CASGGYSRETQYF
TGTGCCAGCGGGGGTTACTCAAGGGAGACCCAGTACTTC
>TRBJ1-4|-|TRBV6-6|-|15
CASSYEVAANEKLFF
TGTGCCAGCAGTTACGAGGTGGCTGCAAATGAAAAACTGTTTTTT
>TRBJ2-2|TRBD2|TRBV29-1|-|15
CSVTSGSQAPGELFF
TGCAGCGTTACTAGCGGGAGCCAGGCTCCCGGGGAGCTGTTTTTT